The 2 T cell receptor beta chains below were found in one sample sequenced in a study of T cell changes during pregnancy in multiple sclerosis. The assay was immunoSEQ multiplex PCR, and TCRdb's table has in-frame clones only and misses some. Counted here are 53,000 or so clones, 94% occurring once; the ten biggest clones make up 0.5% to 0.7%. This specimen consisted of CD4+ T cells from peripheral blood mononuclear cells, obtained in the second trimester of pregnancy. The receptors come from a female donor with multiple sclerosis, enrolled in a pregnancy study.

The chain combines TRBV11-2 with TRBJ2-2; 10 positions agree with TRBD2. V gave up 4 bases and J gave up 0 bases; unmatched junction bases: 5. Germline CDR1 SGHAT, CDR2 FQNNGV. This CDR3 is 17 amino acids long. CDR3 sequence (DNA): TGTGCCAGCAGCTCTACTAGCGGGGCCACGAACACCGGGGAGCTGTTTTTT. Translation gives CASSSTSGATNTGELFF.

The V call is TRBV11-2, the J call TRBJ1-1; D possibly corresponds to TRBD1 (6 bases). V dropped 4 bases and J dropped 6 bases, with 15 bases sitting between them. Germline CDR1 reads SGHAT; CDR2 reads FQNNGV. This CDR3 is 14 amino acids long. CDR3 amino acids: CASSWGGTSAEAFF. CDR3 DNA sequence: TGTGCCAGCAGCTGGGGGGGCACAAGCGCTGAAGCTTTCTTT. Full variable domain (remainder filled in from reference TRBV11-2 and TRBJ1-1): EAGVAQSPRYKIIEKRQSVAFWCNPISGHATLYWYQQILGQGPKLLIQFQNNGVVDDSQLPKDRFSAERLKGVDSTLKIQPAKLEDSAVYLCASSWGGTSAEAFFGQGTRLTVV.